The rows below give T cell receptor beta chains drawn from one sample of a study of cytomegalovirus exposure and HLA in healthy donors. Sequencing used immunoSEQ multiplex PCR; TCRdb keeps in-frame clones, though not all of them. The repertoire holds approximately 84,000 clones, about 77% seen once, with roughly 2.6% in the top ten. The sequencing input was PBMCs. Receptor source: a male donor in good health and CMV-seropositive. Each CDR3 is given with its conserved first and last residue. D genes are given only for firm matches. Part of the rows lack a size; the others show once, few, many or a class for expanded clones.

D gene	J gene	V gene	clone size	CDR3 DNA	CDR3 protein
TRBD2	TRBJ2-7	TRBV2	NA	TGTGCCAGCATTAACACTAGCGGGAGACCGCGGAAGTACTTC	CASINTSGRPRKYF
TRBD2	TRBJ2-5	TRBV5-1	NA	TGCGCCAGCAGCAAGGGACTCGAAGGGAGGGAAGAGACCCAGTACTTC	CASSKGLEGREETQYF
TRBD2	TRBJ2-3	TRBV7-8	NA	TGTGCCAGCAGCTGGTTTATAGCGGGACCCACAGATACGCAGTATTTT	CASSWFIAGPTDTQYF
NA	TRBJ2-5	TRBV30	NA	TGTGCCTGGAGTGTCTCAGGGCAAGAGACCCAGTACTTC	CAWSVSGQETQYF
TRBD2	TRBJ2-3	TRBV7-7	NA	TGTGCCAGCAGCCTCGGGACTAGCGGCACAGATACGCAGTATTTT	CASSLGTSGTDTQYF
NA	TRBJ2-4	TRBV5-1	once	TGCGCCAGCAGCCCTCAACCGACGGAGAACATTCAGTACTTC	CASSPQPTENIQYF
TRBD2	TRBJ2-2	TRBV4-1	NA	TGCGCCAGCAGCCAAGACGTACTAGCGGGAGCGAGCACCGGGGAGCTGTTTTTT	CASSQDVLAGASTGELFF
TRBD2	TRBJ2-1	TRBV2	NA	TGTGCCAGCAGTGAGGCGGGAGGGTCCTACAATGAGCAGTTCTTC	CASSEAGGSYNEQFF
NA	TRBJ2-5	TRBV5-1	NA	TGCGCCAGCAGCCCCGGGCGACTAGACCAAGAGACCCAGTACTTC	CASSPGRLDQETQYF
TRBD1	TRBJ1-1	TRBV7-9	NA	TGTTCCAGCAGCGCAGGGGGGTTCACTGAAGCTTTCTTT	CSSSAGGFTEAFF
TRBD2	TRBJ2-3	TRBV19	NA	TGTGCCAGTCGACGGGAGGGTTTGGATACGCAGTATTTT	CASRREGLDTQYF
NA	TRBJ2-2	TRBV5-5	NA	TGTGCCAGCAGCTTGAGGTTCGCAGGGACCGGGGAGCTGTTTTTT	CASSLRFAGTGELFF
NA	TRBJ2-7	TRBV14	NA	TGTGCCAGCAGCCAAGATATCAGCCCAGGGTACTCGTACGAGCAGTACTTC	CASSQDISPGYSYEQYF
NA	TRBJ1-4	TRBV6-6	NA	TGTGCCAGCAGGGTAGACAGATCTGCGACTAATGAAAAACTGTTTTTT	CASRVDRSATNEKLFF
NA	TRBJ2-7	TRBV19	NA	TGTGCCAGTAGTATAGATAGCAGGATGAGGGTCTACGAGCAGTACTTC	CASSIDSRMRVYEQYF
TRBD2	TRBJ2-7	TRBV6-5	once	TGTGCCAGCAGACGAGCGGGAGACGAGCAGTACTTC	CASRRAGDEQYF
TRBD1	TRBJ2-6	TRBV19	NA	TGTGCCACCGGAGACAGGGGGCCGTCTGGGGCCAACGTCCTGACTTTC	CATGDRGPSGANVLTF
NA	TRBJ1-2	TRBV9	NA	TGTGCCAGCAGCGTAGGAGGTTACGGCTACACCTTC	CASSVGGYGYTF
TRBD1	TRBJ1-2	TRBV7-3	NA	TGTGCCAGCAGCTCCGCGGGACAGGTTACTGGCTACACCTTC	CASSSAGQVTGYTF
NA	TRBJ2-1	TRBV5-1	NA	TGCGCCAGCAGCTCGGCGGGAGGGACAGGATACAATGAGCAGTTCTTC	CASSSAGGTGYNEQFF
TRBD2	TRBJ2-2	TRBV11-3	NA	TGTGCCAGCAGCTTAAACCCTGGACTAGCGGATACCGGGGAGCTGTTTTTT	CASSLNPGLADTGELFF
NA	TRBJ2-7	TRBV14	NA	TGTGCCAGCAGCCAAGGCCTTGACAGGGAGCAGTACTTC	CASSQGLDREQYF
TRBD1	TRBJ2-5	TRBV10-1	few	TGCGCCAGCAGACCGGGACAGGGTGGGGTCCAGTACTTC	CASRPGQGGVQYF